This T cell receptor beta chain appears in the sequencing data of a study of shared clonotypes between healthy human individuals. Naive CD45RA+ and memory CD45RA-negative subsets were split from CD4+ cells. Sequenced by immunoSEQ multiplex PCR; TCRdb stores in-frame clones only, minus some. Of roughly 1 million clones listed, around 74% are singletons. Germline V lookup: CDR1 SGDLS, CDR2 YYNGEE. CDR3 length: 15 residues. The V and J ends lost 3 bases and 6 bases, in that order; junction bases with no gene match: 8. This clonotype originated in a man younger than 35 in good health. This rearrangement joins TRBV9 to TRBJ2-3; 9 positions agree with TRBD1. Specimen: memory CD4+ T cells sorted from blood. Subset defined: CD45RA-negative fraction. The CDR3 coding sequence is TGTGCCAGCAGCGCCCCAGCGACAGGGGGGGATACGCAGTATTTT. It specifies CASSAPATGGDTQYF.